Below are 21 T cell receptor beta chains sequenced from a single sample in a study of identical twins. MiXCR was run by TCRdb on the 5' RACE reads, yielding one entry per CDR3 protein. The table includes around 680,000 distinct CDR3 sequences, roughly 8% detected once. This sample was also put to use in a study of yellow fever vaccine responses in identical twins.

The sequenced sample was PBMCs. The receptors derive from a woman under 30 in good health.

This rearrangement joins TRBV20-1 to TRBJ2-7; TRBD1 matches at 8 bases. The ends lost 2 bases at V and 5 bases at J; junction bases unmatched: 11. Germline lookup yields CDR1 DFQATT and CDR2 SNEGSKA (reference sequence). The CDR3 spans 15 residues. The CDR3: CSARSLDRGGHEQYF. CDR3 coding DNA: TGCAGTGCTAGATCCCTAGACAGGGGAGGCCACGAGCAGTACTTC.

This clonotype was observed many times. The CDR3 region has the DNA TGCGCCAGCAGCTTCCAGGGGCTGAATGAGCAGTTCTTC. Translating it yields CASSFQGLNEQFF. The chain combines TRBV5-1 with TRBJ2-1, with D perhaps TRBD1 (6 bases). The CDR3 sequence is 13 residues long. V was cut by 2 bases and J by 7 bases, with 10 bases left in between. Germline CDR1 SGHRS, CDR2 YFSETQ.

For this clonotype: A much larger clone lies one base from this, so it may be a read error. The chain employs TRBV12-3 or TRBV12-4 and TRBJ2-4, with 7 bases aligning to TRBD2. This CDR3 contains 13 residues. The CDR3 DNA is TGTGCCGGCAGCACTGGACTAGTTAACATTCAGTACTTC. Protein product: CAGSTGLVNIQYF.

This clonotype was counted many times. The chain uses TRBV6-4 and TRBJ2-3; TRBD2 matches at 9 bases. J was trimmed by 3 bases and V by 0 bases; bases with no gene match: 4. Per germline, CDR1 MRHNA and CDR2 SNTAGT. The CDR3 is 16 residues long. The CDR3 coding sequence is TGTGCCAGCAGTGACTCCGGCGGGGGGGCAACAGATACGCAGTATTTT. Translating gives CASSDSGGGATDTQYF.

The sample holds many counts of this clonotype. The V call is TRBV15, the J call TRBJ1-5; possible D gene TRBD1, 6 bases. The V and J ends lost 9 bases and 3 bases respectively, with 15 bases between them. This CDR3 is built from 14 residues. The germline gives CDR1 LNHNV, CDR2 YYDKDF (reference sequence). CDR3 in DNA: TGTGCCACTACGTCCACAGGGTTCAATCAGCCCCAGCATTTT. Translated, it gives CATTSTGFNQPQHF.

At least ten counts were recorded for this clonotype. This sequence joins TRBV27 and TRBJ2-7; possible D gene TRBD1, 5 bases. In germline, CDR1 is MNHEY, CDR2 SMNVEV (reference sequence). V lost 3 bases and J lost 2, with 8 bases in between. The CDR3 spans 13 residues. The CDR3 nucleotides are TGTGCCAGCAGTTTCGACAGCACCTACGAGCAGTACTTC. This translates into CASSFDSTYEQYF.

V and J are TRBV7-9 and TRBJ1-6, with D hard to call. The germline CDR1 and CDR2 sequences are SEHNR and FQNEAQ (reference sequence). The CDR3 contains 14 residues. Deletions cut 4 bases from V and 8 bases from J, with 12 bases between. The CDR3 loop reads CASSSHLVDSPLHF. The DNA for the CDR3 is TGTGCCAGCAGCTCGCACCTAGTCGATTCACCCCTCCACTTT.

This clonotype has only a few counts. The chain carries TRBV4-1 and TRBJ2-7, with a tentative D call TRBD1 (5 bases). Trimming stripped 1 base from V and 3 bases from J, with 16 bases between. The CDR3 is 16 residues long. The germline CDR1 and CDR2 sequences are MGHRA and YSYEKL. The CDR3, as DNA: TGCGCCAGCAGCCAAGCCATCGGTCAGGGCTACTACGAGCAGTACTTC. Translation: CASSQAIGQGYYEQYF.

The chain combines TRBV30 with TRBJ2-3; D gene ambiguous. The V gene lost 4 bases and the J gene lost 0 bases, with 8 bases spanning the gap. The CDR3 contains 13 residues. Germline lookup yields CDR1 GTSNPN and CDR2 SVGIG (reference sequence). For the CDR3, the DNA is TGTGCCTGGATCAGTTGGAGCACAGATACGCAGTATTTT. Translation: CAWISWSTDTQYF. The full variable domain, completed using reference TRBV30 and TRBJ2-3, is SQTIHQWPATLVQPVGSPLSLECTVEGTSNPNLYWYRQAAGRGLQLLFYSVGIGQISSEVPQNLSASRPQDRQFILSSKKLLLSDSGFYLCAWISWSTDTQYFGPGTRLTVL.

This clonotype was seen a handful of times. The V and J genes are TRBV7-9 and TRBJ1-2; 7 nucleotides align to TRBD1. V lost 3 bases and J lost 7; bases outside the gene matches: 11. The V gene's germline CDR1 is SEHNR and CDR2 FQNEAQ (reference sequence). This CDR3 has 15 residues. The DNA of the CDR3 is TGTGCCAGCAGCTTGATGGCGACAGGGCCGTTTGGCTACACCTTC. This translates into CASSLMATGPFGYTF.

The chain has TRBV4-3 and TRBJ2-3; D might be TRBD2 (5 bases). Germline loops: CDR1 LGHNA, CDR2 YSLEER. The CDR3 is 17 amino acids. V was clipped by 0 bases and J by 2 bases, with 15 bases between them. The CDR3 here is CASSQDVAPLATDTQYF. CDR3 sequence (DNA): TGCGCCAGCAGCCAAGATGTGGCCCCCCTAGCCACAGATACGCAGTATTTT.

The V and J genes are TRBV7-6 and TRBJ2-1; D possibly corresponds to TRBD2 (6 bases). The CDR3 is 16 residues long. The V end was cut by 0 bases, the J end by 5 bases, with 14 bases between. Germline V gives CDR1 SGHVS, CDR2 FNYEAQ. This CDR3 reads CASSLAPPGVNNEQFF. The CDR3 coding sequence is TGTGCCAGCAGCTTAGCGCCCCCGGGAGTCAACAATGAGCAGTTCTTC.

The V gene is TRBV11-1, the J gene TRBJ2-3; TRBD2 matches 8 bases. The trim removed 5 bases at V and 4 bases at J, leaving 17 bases unmatched. There are 18 residues in the CDR3. The germline gives CDR1 SGHAT, CDR2 FQDESV (reference sequence). The CDR3 nucleotides are TGTGCCAGCAGCCCCCGGTTTAATAGCGGGACTACGGCAGATACGCAGTATTTT. Translation gives CASSPRFNSGTTADTQYF.

This clonotype was seen at least ten times. V is TRBV6-1 and J is TRBJ2-7; D is unresolved. V was cut by 5 bases and J by 0 bases, with 11 bases left in between. Germline-derived CDR1 and CDR2 are MNHNS and SASEGT. The CDR3 length is 14 residues. CDR3 sequence: CASSPDATSYEQYF. In nucleotides, the CDR3 is TGTGCCAGCAGTCCCGATGCAACCTCCTACGAGCAGTACTTC.

This clonotype came up many times. The chain carries TRBV3-1 and TRBJ1-1, with D hard to call. Per germline, CDR1 LGHDT and CDR2 YNNKEL (reference sequence). The CDR3 totals 13 residues. V was clipped by 4 bases and J by 2 bases, with 8 bases between them. In DNA, the CDR3 is TGTGCCAGCAGCCGGAAGTTTAACACTGAAGCTTTCTTT. It translates to CASSRKFNTEAFF.

This clonotype was found a few times. V usage is TRBV2 and J usage is TRBJ2-1; 13 nucleotides align to TRBD2. Germline V gene sequence: CDR1 SNHLY, CDR2 FYNNEI. The CDR3 has 14 amino acids. J gave up 6 bases and V 10 bases, and 6 bases lay outside the gene matches. CDR3 DNA: TGTGCCACCTCGGGACTAGCGGGGTCCAATGAGCAGTTCTTC. The encoded protein is CATSGLAGSNEQFF.

This clonotype was recorded many times. The rearrangement uses TRBV5-1 and TRBJ1-2; TRBD1 aligns across 7 bases. Unmatched junction bases numbered 5, after V lost 3 bases and J lost 3 bases. Germline V gives CDR1 SGHRS, CDR2 YFSETQ. The CDR3 is made up of 14 amino acids. DNA of the CDR3: TGCGCCAGCAGCTCAACTACAGGGGACTATGGCTACACCTTC. It translates to CASSSTTGDYGYTF.

This clonotype was counted between two and nine times. The chain is built from TRBV20-1 and TRBJ1-5; 8 positions agree with TRBD1. Trimming removed 4 bases from V and 6 bases from J; junction bases left unmatched: 5. CDR1 and CDR2 (germline): DFQATT, SNEGSKA (reference sequence). The CDR3 is made up of 13 amino acids. DNA of the CDR3: TGCAGTGCTACGACAGGGGTTAGTCAGCCCCAGCATTTT. This translates into CSATTGVSQPQHF.

This clonotype was picked up many times. The genes are TRBV20-1 and TRBJ2-7, with D possibly TRBD1 on 7 matching bases. This CDR3 has 12 residues. Looked up from germline, CDR1 is DFQATT and CDR2 is SNEGSKA (reference sequence). The V end was cut by 3 bases, the J end by 6 bases, with 12 bases between. CDR3 sequence (DNA): TGCAGTGCTAGGACAGGGACTTCCGAGCAGTACTTC. Protein sequence: CSARTGTSEQYF.

This clonotype appeared many times. The chain carries TRBV29-1 and TRBJ2-5; maybe TRBD2 (5 bases). Germline V gives CDR1 SQVTM, CDR2 ANQGSEA. The CDR3 sequence is 15 residues long. The germline V and J ends were trimmed by 4 bases and 4 bases, with 19 bases remaining between them. The CDR3: CSVGGEGLMGETQYF. The CDR3 DNA reads as TGCAGCGTTGGGGGAGAAGGGTTGATGGGAGAGACCCAGTACTTC.

This clonotype was observed many times. This rearrangement joins TRBV11-2 to TRBJ2-1; 12 nucleotides align to TRBD2. The CDR3 has 19 amino acids. Germline V lookup: CDR1 SGHAT, CDR2 FQNNGV. Trimming cost V 0 bases and J 4 bases; bases outside gene matches: 10. CDR3 nucleotide sequence: TGTGCCAGCAGCTTAGATATGTCTAGCGGGAGGGCCGGGTACAATGAGCAGTTCTTC. Protein sequence: CASSLDMSSGRAGYNEQFF.